The next 14 T cell receptor beta chains were all read from a single sample in a study of T-cell memory formation after mild COVID-19. From the 5' RACE reads, TCRdb called clonotypes with MiXCR, one entry per CDR3 protein. Of about 260,000 distinct CDR3 sequences in the sample, over 15% are singletons; the top ten hold 22%. Material: PBMCs or a T cell subset sorted from them (not recorded which). Receptors originate from a man aged 18 to 30 who had mild COVID-19 (a few samples of this study predate the infection). Cell type and time point are not known.

This clonotype showed up just a few times. V gene TRBV28 combines with J gene TRBJ2-7, with 9 bases identical to TRBD2. There are 14 residues in the CDR3. Trimming removed 5 bases from V and 2 bases from J; junction bases left unmatched: 4. CDR1 is MDHEN, CDR2 SYDVKM, per germline. Written as DNA, the CDR3 is TGTGCCAGCAGTAGTAGCGGGGGACCCTACGAGCAGTACGTC. It translates to CASSSSGGPYEQYV.

The V gene is TRBV18, the J gene TRBJ1-6; D is unresolved. Trimming removed 4 bases at V and 5 bases at J, with 9 bases between. This CDR3 is 14 amino acids long. CDR1 KGHSH and CDR2 LQKENI come from the germline V gene. CDR3: CASSQATNNSPLHF. CDR3 nucleotide sequence: TGTGCCAGCTCACAGGCCACGAATAATTCACCCCTCCACTTT.

This clonotype has a handful of counts. The chain employs TRBV18 and TRBJ2-5, with 11 bases identical to TRBD1. V was clipped by 4 bases and J by 4 bases; unmatched bases: 8. Per the germline V gene, CDR1 is KGHSH and CDR2 is LQKENI. The CDR3 consists of 16 residues. The CDR3 sequence is CASSLGQGAQRETQYF. Written as DNA, the CDR3 is TGTGCCAGCTCACTCGGACAGGGGGCGCAGAGAGAGACCCAGTACTTC.

This chain joins TRBV27 and TRBJ2-6; D might be TRBD2 (5 bases). The ends were cut back, 2 bases at V and 4 bases at J, with 15 bases in the middle. From germline, CDR1 is MNHEY and CDR2 SMNVEV (reference sequence). The CDR3 is 17 amino acids. The CDR3 nucleotides read TGTGCCAGCAGTTTAATTATAGGAGGAATAGGGGCCAACGTCCTGACTTTC. Its translation is CASSLIIGGIGANVLTF. Drawing the rest from reference TRBV27 and TRBJ2-6, the complete variable domain is EAQVTQNPRYLITVTGKKLTVTCSQNMNHEYMSWYRQDPGLGLRQIYYSMNVEVTDKGDVPEGYKVSRKEKRNFPLILESPSPNQTSLYFCASSLIIGGIGANVLTFGAGSRLTVL.

Concerning this clonotype itself: The junction differs from germline at one of its ends, possibly a read error. V is TRBV7-7 and J is TRBJ2-2, with D tentatively TRBD1 (5 bases). CDR3 size: 13 residues. Per the germline V gene, CDR1 is SSHAT and CDR2 is FNYEAQ (reference sequence). CDR3 amino acids: CASSLGATGELFF. Here the CDR3 DNA reads TGTGCTAGCAGCTTAGGGGCAACCGGGGAGCTGTTTTTT. Full variable domain (outside the CDR3, taken from reference TRBV7-7 and TRBJ2-2): GAGVSQSPRYKVTKRGQDVTLRCDPISSHATLYWYQQALGQGPEFLTYFNYEAQPDKSGLPSDRFSAERPEGSISTLTIQRTEQRDSAMYRCASSLGATGELFFGEGSRLTVL.

This clonotype was counted once. In nucleotides, the CDR3 is TGTGCCAGCAGCCTGGAAGGTCAGGGCTACACCTTC. Residues: CASSLEGQGYTF. The chain couples TRBV11-2 to TRBJ1-2, with D uncertain. This CDR3 is 12 amino acids long. Deletions cut 5 bases from V and 8 bases from J, with 12 bases between. The V gene's germline CDR1 is SGHAT and CDR2 FQNNGV.

This clonotype appeared a few times. The gene calls are TRBV10-3 and TRBJ1-1; TRBD1 matches at 8 bases. The CDR3 totals 15 residues. With V trimmed by 6 bases and J by 1 base, 7 bases remained unmatched. Looked up from germline, CDR1 is ENHRY and CDR2 is SYGVKD. The CDR3 here is CAIREADRANTEAFF. The CDR3 DNA follows: TGTGCCATCAGGGAAGCGGACAGGGCGAACACTGAAGCTTTCTTT.

The chain is built from TRBV5-6 and TRBJ1-1; tentative D call: TRBD1 (6 bases). V was clipped by 4 bases and J by 0 bases, with 22 bases between them. Germline V gene data show CDR1 as SGHDT and CDR2 as YYEEEE. This CDR3 spans 18 amino acids. The CDR3 is CASSRPGAKTPMNTEAFF. In nucleotides, the CDR3 is TGTGCCAGCAGCCGTCCAGGGGCTAAAACACCCATGAACACTGAAGCTTTCTTT. The variable domain in full, completed from reference TRBV5-6 and TRBJ1-1, reads DAGVTQSPTHLIKTRGQQVTLRCSPKSGHDTVSWYQQALGQGPQFIFQYYEEEERQRGNFPDRFSGHQFPNYSSELNVNALLLGDSALYLCASSRPGAKTPMNTEAFFGQGTRLTVV.

This clonotype came up a few times. The rearrangement uses TRBV6-5 and TRBJ2-2; D might be TRBD2 (5 bases). V shed 2 bases and J shed 1 base, with 8 bases lying between them. Germline V gene lookup returns CDR1 MNHEY and CDR2 SVGAGI. The CDR3 is made up of 15 amino acids. The CDR3 sequence is CASSYRTQNTGELFF. CDR3 DNA: TGTGCCAGCAGTTACCGGACTCAGAACACCGGGGAGCTGTTTTTT.

This clonotype came up many times. This sequence joins TRBV10-3 and TRBJ2-1; the match to TRBD2 covers 7 bases. Germline CDR1 and CDR2: ENHRY and SYGVKD. The CDR3 spans 16 residues. With V trimmed by 8 bases and J by 8 bases, 18 bases remained unmatched. Here the CDR3 reads CAIAGSDQRGNDEQFF. The CDR3, as DNA: TGTGCCATCGCGGGCTCAGACCAGCGGGGAAACGATGAGCAGTTCTTC.

The J gene is TRBJ2-7, the V gene TRBV3-1, with TRBD1 identical over 11 bases. This CDR3 has 16 amino acids. Germline values: CDR1 LGHDT, CDR2 YNNKEL (reference sequence). V lost 1 base, J lost 1 base, and 3 bases stayed unmatched. CDR3 coding DNA: TGTGCCAGCAGCCAAGGCGGGGACAGGGGGTCCTACGAGCAGTACGTC. It yields the protein CASSQGGDRGSYEQYV.

This clonotype was found a few times. The gene calls are TRBV27 and TRBJ2-3; 8 bases map to TRBD2. V lost 1 base and J lost 10; bases outside the gene matches: 13. The CDR3 has 16 residues. The germline V gene has CDR1 MNHEY and CDR2 SMNVEV (reference sequence). The CDR3 spells CASSLLGAAGESAQYF. The CDR3 DNA sequence: TGTGCCAGCAGTTTATTGGGCGCAGCGGGGGAGTCAGCGCAGTATTTT.

This clonotype was counted between two and nine times. The chain is built from TRBV12-3 or TRBV12-4 and TRBJ2-4; D is unclear. Between the trimmed V and J ends, which lost 6 bases and 8 bases, there was a span of 8 bases. The CDR3 loop spans 11 amino acids. This CDR3 is CASSALDIQYF. CDR3 DNA sequence: TGTGCCAGCAGCGCCTTGGACATTCAGTACTTC.

This rearrangement joins TRBV15 to TRBJ1-6; no clear D. CDR1 is LNHNV and CDR2 is YYDKDF in the germline V gene (reference sequence). The V and J ends lost 0 bases and 7 bases respectively, with 4 bases between them. This CDR3 has 13 amino acids. This chain's CDR3 is CATSRDRNSPLHF. The CDR3 region has the DNA TGTGCCACCAGCAGAGATCGGAATTCACCCCTCCACTTT.